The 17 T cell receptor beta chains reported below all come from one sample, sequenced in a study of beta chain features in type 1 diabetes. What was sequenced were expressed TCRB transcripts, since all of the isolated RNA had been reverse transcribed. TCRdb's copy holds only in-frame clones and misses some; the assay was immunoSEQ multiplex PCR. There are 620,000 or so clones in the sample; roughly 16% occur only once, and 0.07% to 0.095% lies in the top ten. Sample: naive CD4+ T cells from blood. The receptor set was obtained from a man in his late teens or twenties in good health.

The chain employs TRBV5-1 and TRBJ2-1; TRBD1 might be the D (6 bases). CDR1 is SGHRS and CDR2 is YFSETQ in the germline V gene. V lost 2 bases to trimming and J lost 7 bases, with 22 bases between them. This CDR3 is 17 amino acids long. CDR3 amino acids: CASSFPSVRGYENEQFF. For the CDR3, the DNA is TGCGCCAGCAGCTTCCCGTCTGTTAGGGGGTATGAGAATGAGCAGTTCTTC.

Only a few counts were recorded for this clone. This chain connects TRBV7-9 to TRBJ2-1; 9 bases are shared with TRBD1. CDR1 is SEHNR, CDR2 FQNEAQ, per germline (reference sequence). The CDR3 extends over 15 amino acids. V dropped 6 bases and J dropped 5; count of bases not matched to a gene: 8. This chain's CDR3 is CASSARGTGNNEQFF. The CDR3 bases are TGTGCCAGCAGTGCCCGGGGGACAGGGAACAATGAGCAGTTCTTC.

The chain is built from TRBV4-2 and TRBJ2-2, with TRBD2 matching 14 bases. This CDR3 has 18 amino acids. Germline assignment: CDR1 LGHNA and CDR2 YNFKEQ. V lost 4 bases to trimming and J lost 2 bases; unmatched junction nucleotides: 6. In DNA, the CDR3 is TGTGCCAGCAGCCTAGGGACTAGCGGGGGCCTAAACACCGGGGAGCTGTTTTTT. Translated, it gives CASSLGTSGGLNTGELFF.

The CDR3 DNA is TGTGCCAGCTACGCGGAGGGAAACACCATATATTTT. It encodes CASYAEGNTIYF. This chain links TRBV18 with TRBJ1-3; no firm D call. This CDR3 spans 12 amino acids. Trimming took 7 bases from V and 4 from J, leaving 8 bases between them. Germline V lookup: CDR1 KGHSH, CDR2 LQKENI.

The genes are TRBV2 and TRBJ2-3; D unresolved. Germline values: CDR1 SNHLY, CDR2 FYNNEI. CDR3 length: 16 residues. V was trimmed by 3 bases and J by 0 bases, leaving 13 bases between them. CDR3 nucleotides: TGTGCCAGCAGTGACGAGATCGGGCTTAGCACAGATACGCAGTATTTT. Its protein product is CASSDEIGLSTDTQYF.

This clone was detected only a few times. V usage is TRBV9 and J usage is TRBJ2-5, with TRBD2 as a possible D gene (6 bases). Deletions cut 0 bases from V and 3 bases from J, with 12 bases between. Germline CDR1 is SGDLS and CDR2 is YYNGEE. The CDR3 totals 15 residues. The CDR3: CASSVAGGLKETQYF. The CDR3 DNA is TGTGCCAGCAGCGTAGCTGGGGGACTTAAAGAGACCCAGTACTTC.

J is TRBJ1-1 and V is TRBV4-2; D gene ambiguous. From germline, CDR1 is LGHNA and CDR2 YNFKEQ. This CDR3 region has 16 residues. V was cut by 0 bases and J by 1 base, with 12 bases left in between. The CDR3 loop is CASSQDGNSRNTEAFF. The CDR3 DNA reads TGTGCCAGCAGCCAAGATGGCAACAGCAGGAACACTGAAGCTTTCTTT.

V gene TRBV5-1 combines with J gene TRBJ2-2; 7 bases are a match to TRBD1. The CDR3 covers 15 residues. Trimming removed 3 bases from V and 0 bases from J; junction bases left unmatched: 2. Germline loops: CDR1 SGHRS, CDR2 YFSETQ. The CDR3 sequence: CASSSQGANTGELFF. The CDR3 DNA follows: TGCGCCAGCAGCTCGCAGGGGGCGAACACCGGGGAGCTGTTTTTT.

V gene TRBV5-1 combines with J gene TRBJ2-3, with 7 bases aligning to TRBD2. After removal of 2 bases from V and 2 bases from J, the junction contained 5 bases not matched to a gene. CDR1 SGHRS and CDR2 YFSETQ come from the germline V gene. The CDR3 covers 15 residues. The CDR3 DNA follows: TGCGCCAGCAGCTTCGCTAGCGGCTTCACAGATACGCAGTATTTT. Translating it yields CASSFASGFTDTQYF.

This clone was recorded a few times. In DNA, the CDR3 is TGTGCCAGCAGCTTAGGTTGGAGGGAAGAAGCCAAAAACATTCAGTACTTC. This encodes CASSLGWREEAKNIQYF. J is TRBJ2-4 and V is TRBV7-9, with a possible D match to TRBD2 (6 bases). Trimming shortened V by 1 base and J by 0 bases, and 13 bases separated the two germline ends. CDR3 length: 17 amino acids. Germline V gene lookup returns CDR1 SEHNR and CDR2 FQNEAQ (reference sequence).

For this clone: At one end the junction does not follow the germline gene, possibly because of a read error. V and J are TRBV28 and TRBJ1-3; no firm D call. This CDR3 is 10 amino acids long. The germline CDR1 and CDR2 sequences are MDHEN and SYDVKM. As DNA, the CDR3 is TGTGCCAGCAGTCGCGGCATTTTTGATTTT. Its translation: CASSRGIFDF.

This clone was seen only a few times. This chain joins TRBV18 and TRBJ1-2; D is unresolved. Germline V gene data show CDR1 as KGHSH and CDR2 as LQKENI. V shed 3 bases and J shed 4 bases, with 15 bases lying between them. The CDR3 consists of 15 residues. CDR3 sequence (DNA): TGTGCCAGCTCACCGGTTAGGACGGAGCTCTATGGCTACACCTTC. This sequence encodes CASSPVRTELYGYTF.

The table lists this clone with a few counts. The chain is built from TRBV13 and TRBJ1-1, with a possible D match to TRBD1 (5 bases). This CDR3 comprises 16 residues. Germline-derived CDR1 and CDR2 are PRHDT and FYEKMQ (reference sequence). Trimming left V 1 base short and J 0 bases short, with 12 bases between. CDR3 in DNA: TGTGCCAGCAGCTTAGCTCAGGGAATCATGAACACTGAAGCTTTCTTT. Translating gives CASSLAQGIMNTEAFF. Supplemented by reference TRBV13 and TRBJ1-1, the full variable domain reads AAGVIQSPRHLIKEKRETATLKCYPIPRHDTVYWYQQGPGQDPQFLISFYEKMQSDKGSIPDRFSAQQFSDYHSELNMSSLELGDSALYFCASSLAQGIMNTEAFFGQGTRLTVV.

The CDR3 bases are TGTGCCAGCAGCAAGGACAGGGGGCAAGAGACCCAGTACTTC. This translates into CASSKDRGQETQYF. The gene calls are TRBV21-1 and TRBJ2-5; the tabulated D call, TRBD1, remains unverified against the DNA. TRBV21-1 is classified as a pseudogene. CDR3 length: 14 amino acids.

The CDR3 DNA reads TGTGCCAGCAGCTGGGGACAGGGTAACGGAGAGACCCAGTACTTC. The encoded protein is CASSWGQGNGETQYF. The chain links TRBV7-2 to TRBJ2-5, with 9 bases lining up with TRBD1. CDR3 length: 15 amino acids. With V trimmed by 4 bases and J by 4 bases, 7 bases remained unmatched. Germline V gives CDR1 SGHTA, CDR2 FQGNSA.

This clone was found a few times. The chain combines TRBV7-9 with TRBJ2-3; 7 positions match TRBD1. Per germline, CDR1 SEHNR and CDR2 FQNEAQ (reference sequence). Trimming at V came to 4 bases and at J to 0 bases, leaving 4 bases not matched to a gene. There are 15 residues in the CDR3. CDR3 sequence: CASSSGGISTDTQYF. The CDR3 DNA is TGTGCCAGCAGCTCAGGGGGAATTAGCACAGATACGCAGTATTTT.

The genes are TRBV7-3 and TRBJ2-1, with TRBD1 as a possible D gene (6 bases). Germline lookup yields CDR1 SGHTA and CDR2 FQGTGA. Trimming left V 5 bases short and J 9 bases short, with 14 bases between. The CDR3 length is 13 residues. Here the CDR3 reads CASSPSQGSEQFF. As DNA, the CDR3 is TGTGCCAGCAGCCCCTCACAGGGCAGTGAGCAGTTCTTC.